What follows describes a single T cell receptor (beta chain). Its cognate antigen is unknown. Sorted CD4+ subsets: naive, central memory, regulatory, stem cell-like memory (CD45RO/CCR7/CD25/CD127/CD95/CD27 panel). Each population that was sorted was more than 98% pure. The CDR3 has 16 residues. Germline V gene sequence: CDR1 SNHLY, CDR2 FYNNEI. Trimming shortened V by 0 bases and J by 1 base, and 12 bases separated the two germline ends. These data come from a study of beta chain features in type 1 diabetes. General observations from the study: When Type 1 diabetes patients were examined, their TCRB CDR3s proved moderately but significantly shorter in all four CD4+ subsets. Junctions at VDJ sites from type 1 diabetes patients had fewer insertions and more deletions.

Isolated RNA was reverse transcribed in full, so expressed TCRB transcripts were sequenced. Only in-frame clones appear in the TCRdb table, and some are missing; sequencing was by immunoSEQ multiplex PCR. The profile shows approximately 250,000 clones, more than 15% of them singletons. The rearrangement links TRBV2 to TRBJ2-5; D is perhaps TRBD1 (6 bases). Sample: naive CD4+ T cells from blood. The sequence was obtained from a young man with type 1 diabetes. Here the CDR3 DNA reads TGTGCCAGCAGTGAAGCGCTTCAGGGGTTCCAAGAGACCCAGTACTTC. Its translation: CASSEALQGFQETQYF. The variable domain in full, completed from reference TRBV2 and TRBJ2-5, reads EPEVTQTPSHQVTQMGQEVILRCVPISNHLYFYWYRQILGQKVEFLVSFYNNEISEKSEIFDDQFSVERPDGSNFTLKIRSTKLEDSAMYFCASSEALQGFQETQYFGPGTRLLVL.